Given below is one TCR beta chain in context. The record originates from a study of cytotoxic CD8 clonotypes in ibrutinib-treated CLL. V lost 0 bases, J lost 0 bases, and 8 bases lay in between. Germline values: CDR1 MNHEY, CDR2 SVGAGI. The length of the CDR3 is 16 residues. TCRdb's copy holds only in-frame clones and misses some; the assay was immunoSEQ multiplex PCR. Among around 310,000 clones, 70% to 80% were seen once, and the ten largest hold roughly 6.3%. This TCR was recovered from a human donor with chronic lymphocytic leukemia. Sequencing was performed on PBMCs, taken before ibrutinib treatment. This chain connects TRBV6-5 to TRBJ1-4, with unresolved D. The CDR3 region is CASSYSGGSTNEKLFF. The CDR3 DNA reads as TGTGCCAGCAGTTACTCGGGAGGATCAACTAATGAAAAACTGTTTTTT.